The TCR beta chain under discussion was sequenced for a study of CD8 T cells in ankylosing spondylitis. The germline gives CDR1 SGHTA, CDR2 FQGNSA. V lost 1 base, J lost 7 bases, and 7 bases stayed unmatched. This CDR3 has 15 residues. Each CDR3 protein gets one entry after TCRdb re-called the 5' RACE reads with MiXCR. This table holds 750,000 to 850,000 distinct CDR3 sequences, 12% found once. Whole-study results and caveats: Among TCR beta sequences, a motif of 7 to 9 highly homologous variants appeared characteristic of ankylosing spondylitis blood. Disease-linked clones bore a CD8+ phenotype and were relatively rare in peripheral blood.

This clonotype was seen a few times. Antigen specificity is unknown. J is TRBJ1-5 and V is TRBV7-2; 7 nucleotides match TRBD1. Input material: blood, either unsorted or a sorted T cell fraction (not recorded which). This clonotype was obtained from a male donor with ankylosing spondylitis. CDR3 sequence (DNA): TGTGCCAGCAGCTTAGAACAGGGGAGGGGACAGCCCCAGCATTTT. It specifies CASSLEQGRGQPQHF.